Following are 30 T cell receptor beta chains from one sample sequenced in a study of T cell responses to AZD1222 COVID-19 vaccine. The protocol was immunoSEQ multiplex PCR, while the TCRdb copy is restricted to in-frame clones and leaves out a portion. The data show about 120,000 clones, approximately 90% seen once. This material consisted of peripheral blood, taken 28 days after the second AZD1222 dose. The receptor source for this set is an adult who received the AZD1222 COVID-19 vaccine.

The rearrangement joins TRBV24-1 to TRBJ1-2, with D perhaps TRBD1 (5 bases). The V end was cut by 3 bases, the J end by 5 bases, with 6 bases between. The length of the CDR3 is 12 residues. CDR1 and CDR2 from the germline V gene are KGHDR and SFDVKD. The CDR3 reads CATSDPGYGYTF. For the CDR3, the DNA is TGTGCCACCAGTGATCCAGGGTATGGCTACACCTTC.

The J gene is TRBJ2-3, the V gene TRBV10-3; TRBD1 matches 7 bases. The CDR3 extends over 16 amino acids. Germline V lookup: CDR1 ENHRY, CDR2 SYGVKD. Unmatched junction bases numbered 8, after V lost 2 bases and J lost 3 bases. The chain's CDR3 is CAISEVGLQGTDTQYF. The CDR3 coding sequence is TGTGCCATCAGTGAGGTGGGCTTACAGGGGACAGATACGCAGTATTTT.

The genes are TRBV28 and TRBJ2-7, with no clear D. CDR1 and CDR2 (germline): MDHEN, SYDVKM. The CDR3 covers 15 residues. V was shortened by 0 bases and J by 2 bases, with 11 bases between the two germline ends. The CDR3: CASSLWSAKAYEQYF. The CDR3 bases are TGTGCCAGCAGTTTATGGTCAGCCAAAGCCTACGAGCAGTACTTC.

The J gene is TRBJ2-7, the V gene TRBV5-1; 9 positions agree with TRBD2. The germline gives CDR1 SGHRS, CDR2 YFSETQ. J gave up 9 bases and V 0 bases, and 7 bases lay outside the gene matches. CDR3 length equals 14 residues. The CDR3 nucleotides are TGCGCCAGCAGCTTGGAGGGTAGCGGGAGATGGCAGTACTTC. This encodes CASSLEGSGRWQYF. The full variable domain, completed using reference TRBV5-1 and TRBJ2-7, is KAGVTQTPRYLIKTRGQQVTLSCSPISGHRSVSWYQQTPGQGLQFLFEYFSETQRNKGNFPGRFSGRQFSNSRSEMNVSTLELGDSALYLCASSLEGSGRWQYFGPGTRLTVT.

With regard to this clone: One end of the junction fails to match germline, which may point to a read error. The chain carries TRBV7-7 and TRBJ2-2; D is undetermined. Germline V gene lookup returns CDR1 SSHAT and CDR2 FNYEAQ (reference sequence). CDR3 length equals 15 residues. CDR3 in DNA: TGTGCTAGCAGTAGAAATCCGGGTCCAACCGGGGAGCTGTTTTTT. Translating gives CASSRNPGPTGELFF. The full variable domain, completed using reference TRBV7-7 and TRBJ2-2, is GAGVSQSPRYKVTKRGQDVTLRCDPISSHATLYWYQQALGQGPEFLTYFNYEAQPDKSGLPSDRFSAERPEGSISTLTIQRTEQRDSAMYRCASSRNPGPTGELFFGEGSRLTVL.

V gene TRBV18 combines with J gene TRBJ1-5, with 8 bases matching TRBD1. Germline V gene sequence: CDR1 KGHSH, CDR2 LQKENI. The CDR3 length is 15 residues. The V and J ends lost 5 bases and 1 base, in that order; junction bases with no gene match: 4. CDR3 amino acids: CASSERTGSNQPQHF. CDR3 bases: TGTGCCAGCTCAGAGAGGACAGGGAGCAATCAGCCCCAGCATTTT.

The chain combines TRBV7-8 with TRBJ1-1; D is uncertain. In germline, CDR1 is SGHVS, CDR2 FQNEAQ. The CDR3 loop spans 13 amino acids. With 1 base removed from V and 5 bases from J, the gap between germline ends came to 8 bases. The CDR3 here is CASSLGGETEAFF. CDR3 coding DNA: TGTGCCAGCAGCTTAGGGGGAGAGACTGAAGCTTTCTTT.

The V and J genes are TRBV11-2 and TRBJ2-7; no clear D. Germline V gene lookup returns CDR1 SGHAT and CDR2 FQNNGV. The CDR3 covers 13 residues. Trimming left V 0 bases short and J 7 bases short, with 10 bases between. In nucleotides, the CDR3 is TGTGCCAGCAGCTTAGATCGGTTTGGAGAGCAGTACTTC. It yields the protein CASSLDRFGEQYF. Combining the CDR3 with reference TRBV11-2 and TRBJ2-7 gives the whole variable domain EAGVAQSPRYKIIEKRQSVAFWCNPISGHATLYWYQQILGQGPKLLIQFQNNGVVDDSQLPKDRFSAERLKGVDSTLKIQPAKLEDSAVYLCASSLDRFGEQYFGPGTRLTVT.

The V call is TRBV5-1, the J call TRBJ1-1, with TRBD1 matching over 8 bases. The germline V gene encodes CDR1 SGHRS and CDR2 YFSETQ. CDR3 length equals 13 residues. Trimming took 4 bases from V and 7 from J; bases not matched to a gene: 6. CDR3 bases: TGCGCCAGCAGCAATGGACAGGGCAGTGAAGCTTTCTTT. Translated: CASSNGQGSEAFF.

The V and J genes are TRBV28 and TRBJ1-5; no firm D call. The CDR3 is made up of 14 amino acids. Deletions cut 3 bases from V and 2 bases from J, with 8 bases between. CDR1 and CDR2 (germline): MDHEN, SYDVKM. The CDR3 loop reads CASSLRPRNQPQHF. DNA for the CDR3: TGTGCCAGCAGTTTGCGACCTCGCAATCAGCCCCAGCATTTT.

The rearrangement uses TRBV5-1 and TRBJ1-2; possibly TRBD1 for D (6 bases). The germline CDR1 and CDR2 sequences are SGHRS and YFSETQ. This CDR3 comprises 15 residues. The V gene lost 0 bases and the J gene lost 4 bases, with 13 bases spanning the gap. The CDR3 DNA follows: TGCGCCAGCAGCTTGGTCCCACAGGGAACCTATGGCTACACCTTC. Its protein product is CASSLVPQGTYGYTF. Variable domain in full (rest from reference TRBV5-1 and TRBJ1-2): KAGVTQTPRYLIKTRGQQVTLSCSPISGHRSVSWYQQTPGQGLQFLFEYFSETQRNKGNFPGRFSGRQFSNSRSEMNVSTLELGDSALYLCASSLVPQGTYGYTFGSGTRLTVV.

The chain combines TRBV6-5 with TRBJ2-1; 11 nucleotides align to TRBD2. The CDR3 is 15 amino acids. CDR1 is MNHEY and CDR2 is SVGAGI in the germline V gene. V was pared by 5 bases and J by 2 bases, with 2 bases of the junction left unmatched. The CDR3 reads CASSLTSGAYNEQFF. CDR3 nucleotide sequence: TGTGCCAGCAGTCTGACTAGCGGGGCCTACAATGAGCAGTTCTTC.

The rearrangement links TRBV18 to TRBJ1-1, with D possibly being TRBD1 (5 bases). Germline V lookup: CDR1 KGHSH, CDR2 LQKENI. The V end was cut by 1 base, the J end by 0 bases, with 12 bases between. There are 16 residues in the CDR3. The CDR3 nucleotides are TGTGCCAGCTCACCACAGTGGGGCAGACTGAACACTGAAGCTTTCTTT. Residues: CASSPQWGRLNTEAFF. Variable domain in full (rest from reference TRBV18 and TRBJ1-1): NAGVMQNPRHLVRRRGQEARLRCSPMKGHSHVYWYRQLPEEGLKFMVYLQKENIIDESGMPKERFSAEFPKEGPSILRIQQVVRGDSAAYFCASSPQWGRLNTEAFFGQGTRLTVV.

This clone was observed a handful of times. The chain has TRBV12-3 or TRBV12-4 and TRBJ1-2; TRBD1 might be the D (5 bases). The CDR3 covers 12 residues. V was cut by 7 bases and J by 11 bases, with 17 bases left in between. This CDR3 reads CASTIRGWGYTF. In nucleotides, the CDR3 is TGTGCCAGCACTATCCGGGGCTGGGGATACACCTTC.

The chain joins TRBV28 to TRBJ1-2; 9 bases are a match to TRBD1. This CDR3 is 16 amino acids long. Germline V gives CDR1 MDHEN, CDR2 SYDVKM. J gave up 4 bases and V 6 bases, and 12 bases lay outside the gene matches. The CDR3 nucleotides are TGTGCCAGCAGGGGGGGAGGGACAGGGTTGGCCTATGGCTACACCTTC. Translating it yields CASRGGGTGLAYGYTF.

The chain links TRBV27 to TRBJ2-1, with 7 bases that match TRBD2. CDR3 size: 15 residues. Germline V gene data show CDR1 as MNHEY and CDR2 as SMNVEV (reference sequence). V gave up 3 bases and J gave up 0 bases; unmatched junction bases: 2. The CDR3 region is CASSLGRASYNEQFF. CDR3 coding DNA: TGTGCCAGCAGTTTGGGGAGGGCCTCCTACAATGAGCAGTTCTTC.

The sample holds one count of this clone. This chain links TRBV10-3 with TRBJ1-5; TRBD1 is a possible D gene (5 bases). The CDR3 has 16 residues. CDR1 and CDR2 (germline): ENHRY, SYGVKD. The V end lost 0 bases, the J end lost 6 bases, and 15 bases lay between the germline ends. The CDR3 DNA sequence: TGTGCCATCAGTGAGTCTGCAGGGTTGAACGGTCAGCCCCAGCATTTT. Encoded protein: CAISESAGLNGQPQHF.

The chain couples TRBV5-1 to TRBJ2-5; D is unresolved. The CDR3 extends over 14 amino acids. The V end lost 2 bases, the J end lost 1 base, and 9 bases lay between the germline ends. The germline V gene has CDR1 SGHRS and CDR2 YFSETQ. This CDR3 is CASSLGGTQETQYF. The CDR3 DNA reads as TGCGCCAGCAGCTTAGGCGGAACCCAAGAGACCCAGTACTTC.

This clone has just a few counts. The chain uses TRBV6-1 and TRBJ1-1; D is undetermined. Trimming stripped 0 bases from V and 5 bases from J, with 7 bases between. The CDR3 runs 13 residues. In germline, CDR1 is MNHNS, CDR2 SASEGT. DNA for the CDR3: TGTGCCAGCAGTGAAGCGCGCCGGACTGAAGCTTTCTTT. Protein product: CASSEARRTEAFF.

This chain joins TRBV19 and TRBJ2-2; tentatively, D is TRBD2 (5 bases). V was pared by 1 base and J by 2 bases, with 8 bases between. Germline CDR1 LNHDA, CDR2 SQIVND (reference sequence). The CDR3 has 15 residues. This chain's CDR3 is CASSIGGLNTGELFF. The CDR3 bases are TGTGCCAGTAGTATAGGCGGGTTAAACACCGGGGAGCTGTTTTTT.

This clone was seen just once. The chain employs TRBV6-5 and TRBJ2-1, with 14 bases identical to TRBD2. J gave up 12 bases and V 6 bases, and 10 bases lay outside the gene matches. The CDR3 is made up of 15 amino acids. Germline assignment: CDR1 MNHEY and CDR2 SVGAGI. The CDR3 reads CASSSVGLAGEGQFF. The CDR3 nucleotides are TGTGCCAGCAGCTCCGTGGGACTAGCGGGAGAAGGGCAGTTCTTC.

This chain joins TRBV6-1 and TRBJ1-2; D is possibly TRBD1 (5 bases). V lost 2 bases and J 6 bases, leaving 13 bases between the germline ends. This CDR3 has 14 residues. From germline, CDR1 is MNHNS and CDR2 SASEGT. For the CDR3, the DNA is TGTGCCAGCAGTGAAAGTAGGGGTCGCGATGGCTACACCTTC. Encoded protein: CASSESRGRDGYTF.

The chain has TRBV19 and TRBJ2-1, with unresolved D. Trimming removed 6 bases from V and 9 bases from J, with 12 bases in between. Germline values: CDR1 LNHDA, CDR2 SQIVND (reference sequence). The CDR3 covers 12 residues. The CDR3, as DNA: TGTGCCAGTAGACGCACTGACGGTGAGCAGTTCTTC. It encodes CASRRTDGEQFF.

The CDR3: CASSRRGSNTEAFF. As DNA, the CDR3 is TGTGCCAGCAGCCGACGGGGGAGTAACACTGAAGCTTTCTTT. V usage is TRBV6-2 or TRBV6-3 and J usage is TRBJ1-1; weak D call: TRBD1 (5 bases). CDR3 length: 14 amino acids. Germline loops: CDR1 MNHEY, CDR2 SVGEGT. V was shortened by 6 bases and J by 2 bases, with 13 bases between the two germline ends.

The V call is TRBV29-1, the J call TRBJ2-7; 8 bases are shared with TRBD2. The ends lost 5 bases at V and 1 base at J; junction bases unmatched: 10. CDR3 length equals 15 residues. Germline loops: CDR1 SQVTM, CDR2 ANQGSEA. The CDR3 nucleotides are TGCAGCGTTCGGGACGGGAGGGGGGCATCCTACGAGCAGTACTTC. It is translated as CSVRDGRGASYEQYF.

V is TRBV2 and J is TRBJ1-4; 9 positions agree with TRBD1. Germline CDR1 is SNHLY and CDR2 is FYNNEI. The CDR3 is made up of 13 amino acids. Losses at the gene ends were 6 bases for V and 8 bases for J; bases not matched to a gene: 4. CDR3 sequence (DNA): TGTGCCAGCAGCCCGGGACAGGGCGAAAAACTGTTTTTT. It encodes CASSPGQGEKLFF. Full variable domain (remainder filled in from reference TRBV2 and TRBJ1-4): EPEVTQTPSHQVTQMGQEVILRCVPISNHLYFYWYRQILGQKVEFLVSFYNNEISEKSEIFDDQFSVERPDGSNFTLKIRSTKLEDSAMYFCASSPGQGEKLFFGSGTQLSVL.

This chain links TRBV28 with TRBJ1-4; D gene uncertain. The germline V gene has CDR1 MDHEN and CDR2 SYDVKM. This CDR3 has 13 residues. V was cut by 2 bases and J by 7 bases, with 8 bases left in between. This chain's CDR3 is CASSLGWFEKLFF. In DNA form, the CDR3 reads TGTGCCAGCAGTTTAGGTTGGTTTGAAAAACTGTTTTTT. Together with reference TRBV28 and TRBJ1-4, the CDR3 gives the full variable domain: DVKVTQSSRYLVKRTGEKVFLECVQDMDHENMFWYRQDPGLGLRLIYFSYDVKMKEKGDIPEGYSVSREKKERFSLILESASTNQTSMYLCASSLGWFEKLFFGSGTQLSVL.

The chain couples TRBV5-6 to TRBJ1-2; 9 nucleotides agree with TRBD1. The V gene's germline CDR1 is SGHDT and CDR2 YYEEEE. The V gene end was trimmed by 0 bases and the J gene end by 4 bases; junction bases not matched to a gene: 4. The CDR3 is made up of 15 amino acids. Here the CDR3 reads CASSLAGTGFYGYTF. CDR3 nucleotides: TGTGCCAGCAGCTTGGCGGGGACAGGGTTCTATGGCTACACCTTC.

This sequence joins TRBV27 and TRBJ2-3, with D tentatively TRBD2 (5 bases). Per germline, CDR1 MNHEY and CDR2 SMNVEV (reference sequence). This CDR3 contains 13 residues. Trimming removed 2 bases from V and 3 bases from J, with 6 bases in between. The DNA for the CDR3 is TGTGCCAGCAGTTTAAGAGGGACAGATACGCAGTATTTT. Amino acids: CASSLRGTDTQYF.

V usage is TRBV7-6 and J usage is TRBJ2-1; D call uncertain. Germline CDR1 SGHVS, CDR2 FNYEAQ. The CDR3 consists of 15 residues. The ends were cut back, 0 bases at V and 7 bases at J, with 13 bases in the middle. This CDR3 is CASSLAYTPGNEQFF. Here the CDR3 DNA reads TGTGCCAGCAGCTTAGCGTACACCCCTGGTAATGAGCAGTTCTTC.